The text below deals with one T cell receptor beta chain. Its antigen remains unknown. This sample stems from a study of long-term antiretroviral therapy in people with HIV. The libraries were made with immunoSEQ v3.0 at survey level. What sequencing targeted per sample was about 35,000-55,000 T-cell genomes. The method was immunoSEQ multiplex PCR; TCRdb's version includes in-frame clones alone and lacks a portion of them. The table lists about 12,000 clones, 88% of them singletons. The V gene's germline CDR1 is ENHRY and CDR2 SYGVKD. The junction had 6 bases not matched to a gene; V was cut back by 5 bases and J by 10 bases. The CDR3 sequence is 14 residues long. General study results and limits: Following ART, diversity rose but still fell short of transplant donor controls. Controls had broader CDR3 length ranges than HIV repertoires did.

The material sequenced was unsorted PBMCs, taken 2.1 years after starting antiretroviral therapy. The clonotype originates from a woman aged 40 to 49 with HIV. This chain joins TRBV10-3 and TRBJ1-6, with 9 bases aligning to TRBD1. In DNA form, the CDR3 reads TGTGCCATCAGTATCGACAGGGGGAGCTCACCCCTCCACTTT. Translation: CAISIDRGSSPLHF.